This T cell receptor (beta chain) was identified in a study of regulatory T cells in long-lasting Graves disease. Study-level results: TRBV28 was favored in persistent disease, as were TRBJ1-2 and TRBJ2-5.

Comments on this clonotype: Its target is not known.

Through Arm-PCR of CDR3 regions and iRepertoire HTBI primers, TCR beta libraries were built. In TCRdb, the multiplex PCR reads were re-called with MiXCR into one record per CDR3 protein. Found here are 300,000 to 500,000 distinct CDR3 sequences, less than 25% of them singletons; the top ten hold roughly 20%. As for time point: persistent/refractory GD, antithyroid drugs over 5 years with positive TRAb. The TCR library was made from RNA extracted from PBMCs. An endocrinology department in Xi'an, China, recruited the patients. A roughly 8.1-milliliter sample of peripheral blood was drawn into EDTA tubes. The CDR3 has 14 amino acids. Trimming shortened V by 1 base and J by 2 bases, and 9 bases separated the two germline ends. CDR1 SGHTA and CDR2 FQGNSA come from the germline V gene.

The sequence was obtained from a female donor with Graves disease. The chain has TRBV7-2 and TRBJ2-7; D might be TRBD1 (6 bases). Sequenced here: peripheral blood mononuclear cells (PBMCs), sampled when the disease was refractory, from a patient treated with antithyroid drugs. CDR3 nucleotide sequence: TGTGCCAGCAGCTTAGACTCAGGGGCCTACGAGCAGTACTTC. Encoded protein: CASSLDSGAYEQYF.